Given below is one T cell receptor beta chain in context. Its antigen is not known. The source of the sample is a study of PD-L1 blockade in urothelial cancer. Study results and limitations: Those with durable benefit had larger increases in tumor-associated blood clones at 3 weeks.

Libraries were prepared by immunoSEQ multiplex PCR; TCRdb keeps only in-frame clonotypes and omits some of them. The repertoire includes roughly 40,000 clones, 91% of them detected once, and under 8.5% sits in the top ten. Noted time point: peripheral blood 6 weeks after treatment start. The germline CDR1 and CDR2 sequences are SGHVS and FQNEAQ. The CDR3 spans 16 residues. The ends were cut back, 1 base at V and 0 bases at J, with 10 bases in the middle. V and J are TRBV7-8 and TRBJ1-5; possible D gene TRBD1, 5 bases. The TCR sequence derives from a man aged 65 to 79 with urothelial cancer. The specimen comprised PBMCs, sampled around atezolizumab (anti-PD-L1) treatment. CDR3 amino acids: CASSLERQISNQPQHF. CDR3 DNA: TGTGCCAGCAGCTTAGAGAGACAGATTAGCAATCAGCCCCAGCATTTT. The full variable domain, with the rest looked up from reference TRBV7-8 and TRBJ1-5, is GAGVSQSPRYKVAKRGQDVALRCDPISGHVSLFWYQQALGQGPEFLTYFQNEAQLDKSGLPSDRFFAERPEGSVSTLKIQRTQQEDSAVYLCASSLERQISNQPQHFGDGTRLSIL.